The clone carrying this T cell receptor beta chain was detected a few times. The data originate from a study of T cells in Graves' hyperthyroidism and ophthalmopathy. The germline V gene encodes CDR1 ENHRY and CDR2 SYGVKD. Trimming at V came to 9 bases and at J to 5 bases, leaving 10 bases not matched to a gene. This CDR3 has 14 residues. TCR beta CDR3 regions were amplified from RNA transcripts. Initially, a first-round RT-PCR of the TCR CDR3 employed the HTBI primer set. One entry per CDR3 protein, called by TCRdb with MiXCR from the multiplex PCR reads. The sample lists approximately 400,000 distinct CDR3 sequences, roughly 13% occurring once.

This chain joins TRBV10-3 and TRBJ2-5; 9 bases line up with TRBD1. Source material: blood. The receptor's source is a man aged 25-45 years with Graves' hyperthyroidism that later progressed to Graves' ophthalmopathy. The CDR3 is CAILAGQGEETQYF. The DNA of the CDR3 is TGTGCCATTTTGGCGGGACAGGGCGAGGAGACCCAGTACTTC.